These 27 T cell receptor beta chains share one sample of origin, sequenced in a study of T-cell reconstitution after alpha-beta-depleted transplantation in children. This sample's TCRbeta library carried unique molecular identifier barcodes. From the PCR reads, TCRdb called clonotypes with MiXCR, one entry per CDR3 protein. The sample carries about 980,000 distinct CDR3 sequences, roughly 29% recorded once. The material sequenced was PBMCs, mostly from graft donor cells, taken 360 days after TCRalphabeta/CD19-depleted stem cell transplant. These receptors were obtained from a boy younger than two who had a stem cell transplant for SCID, so the T cells may come from the graft donor.

Here the CDR3 DNA reads TGTGCCAGCAGCTTCCCGGGACAGGTAAACGAGCAGTACTTC. Translating gives CASSFPGQVNEQYF. This chain joins TRBV13 and TRBJ2-7; 8 positions agree with TRBD1. Germline trimming cut 3 bases from V and 5 bases from J; bases unmatched to any gene: 6. Germline-derived CDR1 and CDR2 are PRHDT and FYEKMQ (reference sequence). This CDR3 spans 14 amino acids.

This clonotype was found a few times. This chain links TRBV20-1 with TRBJ2-1; either TRBD1 or TRBD2 may supply D (6 bases each). The CDR3 length is 11 residues. Germline CDR1 DFQATT, CDR2 SNEGSKA (reference sequence). V gave up 0 bases and J gave up 12 bases, with 9 bases separating them. The CDR3 region is CSAREGGPQFF. CDR3 sequence (DNA): TGCAGTGCTAGAGAGGGGGGCCCGCAGTTCTTC.

The V gene is TRBV20-1, the J gene TRBJ2-3; 15 bases are a match to TRBD2. Germline CDR1 and CDR2: DFQATT and SNEGSKA (reference sequence). Trimming at V came to 3 bases and at J to 2 bases, leaving 6 bases not matched to a gene. This CDR3 region has 17 residues. The CDR3 bases are TGCAGTGCTAGTTTGGGACTAGCGGGGGGCGACACAGATACGCAGTATTTT. Its protein is CSASLGLAGGDTDTQYF.

This clonotype has only a few counts. The V gene is TRBV7-9, the J gene TRBJ2-7; weak D call: TRBD2 (6 bases). Trimming took off 1 base at V and 2 bases at J, with 15 bases between the two ends. Germline values: CDR1 SEHNR, CDR2 FQNEAQ (reference sequence). The CDR3 totals 16 residues. This CDR3 is CASSLGGGTGTYEQYF. The CDR3 DNA reads as TGTGCCAGCAGCTTAGGGGGCGGGACTGGCACCTACGAGCAGTACTTC. Supplemented by reference TRBV7-9 and TRBJ2-7, the full variable domain reads DTGVSQNPRHKITKRGQNVTFRCDPISEHNRLYWYRQTLGQGPEFLTYFQNEAQLEKSRLLSDRFSAERPKGSFSTLEIQRTEQGDSAMYLCASSLGGGTGTYEQYFGPGTRLTVT.

The rearrangement links TRBV12-3 or TRBV12-4 to TRBJ2-5; TRBD2 matches 7 bases. V was clipped by 7 bases and J by 5 bases; unmatched bases: 10. This CDR3 region has 14 residues. The CDR3 region is CASTPTEGGETQYF. In DNA form, the CDR3 reads TGTGCCAGCACCCCGACAGAGGGAGGGGAGACCCAGTACTTC.

This chain joins TRBV5-1 and TRBJ2-7, with a possible D match to TRBD1 (6 bases). Germline V gene data show CDR1 as SGHRS and CDR2 as YFSETQ. The CDR3 extends over 13 amino acids. V was cut by 3 bases and J by 6 bases, with 13 bases left in between. The CDR3 is CASSSGTGIEQYF. The DNA of the CDR3 is TGCGCCAGCAGCTCCGGCACAGGGATCGAGCAGTACTTC. Full variable domain (missing parts from reference TRBV5-1 and TRBJ2-7): KAGVTQTPRYLIKTRGQQVTLSCSPISGHRSVSWYQQTPGQGLQFLFEYFSETQRNKGNFPGRFSGRQFSNSRSEMNVSTLELGDSALYLCASSSGTGIEQYFGPGTRLTVT.

The chain recombines TRBV29-1 with TRBJ1-2, with D possibly being TRBD1 (5 bases). The CDR3 runs to 12 residues. V was trimmed by 6 bases and J by 2 bases, leaving 10 bases between them. Germline CDR1 SQVTM, CDR2 ANQGSEA. CDR3 DNA sequence: TGCAGCGTGATGGACAACAACTATGGCTACACCTTC. It is translated as CSVMDNNYGYTF. Looking up the rest from reference TRBV29-1 and TRBJ1-2 gives the full variable domain: SAVISQKPSRDICQRGTSLTIQCQVDSQVTMMFWYRQQPGQSLTLIATANQGSEATYESGFVIDKFPISRPNLTFSTLTVSNMSPEDSSIYLCSVMDNNYGYTFGSGTRLTVV.

The J gene is TRBJ2-7, the V gene TRBV6-5, with D maybe TRBD2 (5 bases). V was trimmed by 6 bases and J by 5 bases, leaving 11 bases between them. Germline V gene lookup returns CDR1 MNHEY and CDR2 SVGAGI. The CDR3 contains 12 residues. CDR3 residues: CASSYLGDEQYF. Written as DNA, the CDR3 is TGTGCCAGCAGCTACCTCGGGGACGAGCAGTACTTC.

This clonotype showed up many times. The rearrangement joins TRBV15 to TRBJ1-1; TRBD1 aligns across 9 bases. Germline V gene sequence: CDR1 LNHNV, CDR2 YYDKDF (reference sequence). The CDR3 covers 16 residues. Trimming took 3 bases from V and 4 from J; bases not matched to a gene: 9. CDR3 nucleotides: TGTGCCACCAGCAGGGACTGGACAGGGGAGGGCACTGAAGCTTTCTTT. Translating it yields CATSRDWTGEGTEAFF.

The rearrangement joins TRBV14 to TRBJ2-3; D is unresolved. The CDR3 runs 14 residues. The V and J ends lost 0 bases and 7 bases respectively, with 11 bases between them. Germline assignment: CDR1 SGHDN and CDR2 FVKESK. The DNA for the CDR3 is TGTGCCAGCAGCCAAGATCTATCGGCGTATACGCAGTATTTT. Translation: CASSQDLSAYTQYF.

The chain combines TRBV6-2 or TRBV6-3 with TRBJ2-5, with D uncertain. The CDR3 runs to 14 residues. Germline V gene lookup returns CDR1 MNHEY and CDR2 SVGEGT. With 2 bases removed from V and 3 bases from J, the gap between germline ends came to 10 bases. The chain's CDR3 is CASSYVGLKETQYF. The DNA of the CDR3 is TGTGCCAGCAGTTACGTTGGGCTAAAAGAGACCCAGTACTTC.

This clonotype was recorded only once. The CDR3 nucleotides are TGTGCCAGCAGCTTTCGCAGGGTGGGACAAGAGACCCAGTACTTC. Protein sequence: CASSFRRVGQETQYF. This rearrangement joins TRBV7-9 to TRBJ2-5; possible D gene TRBD1, 5 bases. This CDR3 contains 15 residues. Trimming cost V 3 bases and J 2 bases, with 13 bases left between them. Germline loops: CDR1 SEHNR, CDR2 FQNEAQ (reference sequence).

This clonotype was seen a few times. The CDR3: CASSLQGHTNQPQHF. CDR3 in DNA: TGTGCCAGCAGTTTACAGGGGCACACCAATCAGCCCCAGCATTTT. The chain employs TRBV12-3 or TRBV12-4 and TRBJ1-5; a possible D gene is TRBD1 (6 bases). Trimming left V 2 bases short and J 3 bases short, with 11 bases between. CDR3 length: 15 amino acids.

J is TRBJ2-1 and V is TRBV6-5; maybe TRBD2 (7 bases). Trimming took 8 bases from V and 6 from J, leaving 14 bases between them. The length of the CDR3 is 13 residues. The germline V gene encodes CDR1 MNHEY and CDR2 SVGAGI. DNA for the CDR3: TGTGCCAGCCGGCCGGGGGGCCTCAATGAGCAGTTCTTC. Residues: CASRPGGLNEQFF.

The table lists this clonotype with a few counts. This chain uses TRBV5-1 with TRBJ2-1; TRBD2 matches at 8 bases. The CDR3 has 15 residues. With 0 bases clipped from V and 6 bases from J, the junction kept 5 bases outside the gene matches. Germline V lookup: CDR1 SGHRS, CDR2 YFSETQ. The CDR3 here is CASSLEQGLVNEQFF. The CDR3 bases are TGCGCCAGCAGCTTGGAACAGGGACTAGTCAATGAGCAGTTCTTC.

This clonotype was seen a handful of times. The chain employs TRBV24-1 and TRBJ2-5; 11 positions agree with TRBD2. Per the germline V gene, CDR1 is KGHDR and CDR2 is SFDVKD. With V trimmed by 4 bases and J by 5 bases, 8 bases remained unmatched. CDR3 length: 16 residues. In DNA, the CDR3 is TGTGCCACCAGTGACCCGACTAGCGGGGAAGTTGAGACCCAGTACTTC. Amino acid sequence: CATSDPTSGEVETQYF.

The chain uses TRBV5-1 and TRBJ2-1; TRBD2 matches at 7 bases. This CDR3 is 14 amino acids long. With V trimmed by 2 bases and J by 4 bases, 3 bases remained unmatched. CDR1 and CDR2 (germline): SGHRS, YFSETQ. CDR3 DNA: TGCGCCAGCAGCTTCGTTAGCGGGTACAATGAGCAGTTCTTC. Translation: CASSFVSGYNEQFF. The full variable domain, its missing parts supplied by reference TRBV5-1 and TRBJ2-1, is KAGVTQTPRYLIKTRGQQVTLSCSPISGHRSVSWYQQTPGQGLQFLFEYFSETQRNKGNFPGRFSGRQFSNSRSEMNVSTLELGDSALYLCASSFVSGYNEQFFGPGTRLTVL.

This chain uses TRBV5-1 with TRBJ2-5; D call uncertain. The germline gives CDR1 SGHRS, CDR2 YFSETQ. V lost 4 bases to trimming and J lost 7 bases, with 17 bases between them. The CDR3 runs to 14 residues. The CDR3 loop reads CASSPERTGMTQYF. CDR3 bases: TGCGCCAGCAGCCCGGAAAGGACGGGTATGACCCAGTACTTC.

This sequence joins TRBV12-3 or TRBV12-4 and TRBJ1-5; 8 bases map to TRBD1. V gave up 6 bases and J gave up 4 bases; unmatched junction bases: 8. This CDR3 has 15 amino acids. The CDR3 region is CASSNAGGLNQPQHF. The CDR3 coding sequence is TGTGCCAGCAGCAACGCAGGGGGCTTAAATCAGCCCCAGCATTTT.

Only a few counts were recorded for this clonotype. The rearrangement uses TRBV12-3 or TRBV12-4 and TRBJ1-1; weak D call: TRBD1 (6 bases). Trimming took 5 bases from V and 1 from J, leaving 14 bases between them. The CDR3 runs to 15 residues. For the CDR3, the DNA is TGTGCCAGCAGTGACGTGACAGGACAGAACACTGAAGCTTTCTTT. It yields the protein CASSDVTGQNTEAFF.

This clonotype was seen only a few times. The chain links TRBV12-3 or TRBV12-4 to TRBJ2-5; 11 bases fit TRBD2. The CDR3 is 18 residues long. Trimming took 2 bases from V and 5 from J; bases not matched to a gene: 13. Here the CDR3 reads CASSLSGPPSGGRETQYF. As DNA, the CDR3 is TGTGCCAGCAGTTTAAGCGGGCCTCCTAGCGGGGGGAGGGAGACCCAGTACTTC.

This clonotype came up a few times. The V and J genes are TRBV20-1 and TRBJ1-5; the D is unclear. The CDR3 contains 12 residues. V lost 2 bases and J 0 bases, leaving 2 bases between the germline ends. Germline assignment: CDR1 DFQATT and CDR2 SNEGSKA (reference sequence). The CDR3 loop reads CSARISNQPQHF. CDR3 nucleotides: TGCAGTGCTAGAATTAGCAATCAGCCCCAGCATTTT.

The V call is TRBV7-8, the J call TRBJ1-1; 8 bases fit TRBD1. After removal of 0 bases from V and 2 bases from J, the junction contained 11 bases not matched to a gene. The V gene's germline CDR1 is SGHVS and CDR2 FQNEAQ. CDR3 length equals 18 residues. CDR3 DNA sequence: TGTGCCAGCAGCTTAGCAATTTCCAGGGGGCGTTTTAACACTGAAGCTTTCTTT. Amino acid sequence: CASSLAISRGRFNTEAFF.

V and J are TRBV6-5 and TRBJ2-1; D is uncertain. CDR3 length: 15 residues. The V end lost 2 bases, the J end lost 2 bases, and 10 bases lay between the germline ends. The germline V gene encodes CDR1 MNHEY and CDR2 SVGAGI. In nucleotides, the CDR3 is TGTGCCAGCAGTTACGAGGCAATCCCCTACAATGAGCAGTTCTTC. It encodes CASSYEAIPYNEQFF.

This rearrangement joins TRBV18 to TRBJ2-5; TRBD2 agrees at 11 bases. Germline CDR1 and CDR2: KGHSH and LQKENI. This CDR3 is built from 15 residues. With V trimmed by 3 bases and J by 5 bases, 5 bases remained unmatched. The CDR3 loop is CASSPPTSGAETQYF. The CDR3, as DNA: TGTGCCAGCTCACCGCCGACTAGCGGGGCTGAGACCCAGTACTTC.

V gene TRBV5-1 combines with J gene TRBJ2-2; D uncertain. There are 16 residues in the CDR3. Per the germline V gene, CDR1 is SGHRS and CDR2 is YFSETQ. The germline V and J ends were trimmed by 1 base and 5 bases, with 15 bases remaining between them. The DNA of the CDR3 is TGCGCCAGCAGCTTGAGAGGAGTGGCAAGTACCGGGGAGCTGTTTTTT. Protein: CASSLRGVASTGELFF.

This clonotype occurred a few times. The chain combines TRBV27 with TRBJ1-1; the D is unclear. This CDR3 spans 14 amino acids. Germline V lookup: CDR1 MNHEY, CDR2 SMNVEV (reference sequence). Trimming cost V 0 bases and J 7 bases, with 12 bases left between them. This chain's CDR3 is CASSLSGWGLEAFF. The CDR3 DNA reads TGTGCCAGCAGTTTATCGGGGTGGGGTCTTGAAGCTTTCTTT.